This T cell receptor (beta chain) was obtained from a study of cytotoxic CD8 clonotypes in ibrutinib-treated CLL. On the study more broadly: Following treatment for a median roughly twelve months, range 6 to 36, response samples were then taken. Samples yielded averages of roughly 250,000 productive templates and approximately 86,000 productive rearrangements. General study results and limits: Sampling times differed between sustained-remission and progressing patients. The clonality went up when patients responded to ibrutinib and dropped back toward baseline at progression.

Germline loops: CDR1 KGHSH, CDR2 LQKENI. This CDR3 contains 13 residues. The ends were cut back, 5 bases at V and 1 base at J, with 7 bases in the middle. About this clone: Antigen specificity is unknown.

Sequenced by immunoSEQ multiplex PCR; TCRdb stores in-frame clones only, minus some. The table lists some 140,000 clones, approximately 90% of them singletons, with 9.5% to 14% in the top ten. The source material was PBMCs, sampled after 12 months of ibrutinib treatment. This chain joins TRBV18 and TRBJ2-3, with TRBD2 as a possible D gene (6 bases). The origin of this receptor is a human donor with chronic lymphocytic leukemia. The CDR3 sequence: CASSTGGTDTQYF. Written as DNA, the CDR3 is TGTGCCAGCTCAACGGGAGGCACAGATACGCAGTATTTT. The full variable domain, its missing parts supplied by reference TRBV18 and TRBJ2-3, is NAGVMQNPRHLVRRRGQEARLRCSPMKGHSHVYWYRQLPEEGLKFMVYLQKENIIDESGMPKERFSAEFPKEGPSILRIQQVVRGDSAAYFCASSTGGTDTQYFGPGTRLTVL.